This entry is about one TCR beta chain. Its antigen is not identified. UMIs and a universal primer site were added when TCR cDNA was made by 5'RACE template switching. TCRdb recomputed calls from the 5' RACE reads with MiXCR, one row per CDR3 protein. The sample shows approximately 140,000 distinct CDR3 sequences, about 7.7% of them seen only once. This entry belongs to a study of T cells after yellow fever vaccination. As for the study in general: In the case of low-cell-number fractions, SMART-Seq v4 Ultra Low Input was used for preparation.

Study-level findings and limits: Bulk-population clonotypes that are abundant could appear as contaminants in FACS-sorted repertoires. The secondary response was weaker, and its peak arrived faster, on day 5 versus 15.

Sequenced material: CD4+ T cells sorted from PBMCs, taken 5 days after the yellow fever booster vaccination. This receptor was obtained from a man younger than 45 who received the YFV17D yellow fever vaccine.

The CDR3 coding sequence is TGTGCCAGCAGCCAAGTAGGTGGGACAGAGCAGTACTTC. Encoded protein: CASSQVGGTEQYF. The chain carries TRBV3-1 and TRBJ2-7, with a weak D call TRBD1 (6 bases). V lost 1 base and J lost 7, with 11 bases in between. This CDR3 region has 13 residues. CDR1 is LGHDT, CDR2 YNNKEL, per germline (reference sequence).